This TCR beta chain was found in a study of blood T cell repertoires in COVID-19. Study summary: The United States, Italy and Spain were the sources of the acute and convalescent COVID-19 samples. Sources were T cells, B-cell-depleted T cells, or PBMCs; the material itself was cDNA or gDNA.

In the authors' workflow: Using reference gene primer amplification, nucleated cell counts were estimated. Data came from immunoSEQ multiplex PCR; TCRdb stores just in-frame clones and leaves some out. That table furnishes V, J and clone size, whereas the DNA furnished D and trimming. The repertoire holds about 200,000 clones, with roughly 80% as singletons. The CDR3 contains 15 residues. Trimming stripped 5 bases from V and 0 bases from J, with 11 bases between. Germline V lookup: CDR1 SGHRS, CDR2 YFSETQ. Sequencing input: peripheral blood. This clonotype originated in a man aged 55 to 70 with COVID-19, enrolled during active disease. The rearrangement links TRBV5-1 to TRBJ2-2; D call uncertain. DNA for the CDR3: TGCGCCAGCAGTGACCCGAGGACGAACACCGGGGAGCTGTTTTTT. Residues: CASSDPRTNTGELFF.